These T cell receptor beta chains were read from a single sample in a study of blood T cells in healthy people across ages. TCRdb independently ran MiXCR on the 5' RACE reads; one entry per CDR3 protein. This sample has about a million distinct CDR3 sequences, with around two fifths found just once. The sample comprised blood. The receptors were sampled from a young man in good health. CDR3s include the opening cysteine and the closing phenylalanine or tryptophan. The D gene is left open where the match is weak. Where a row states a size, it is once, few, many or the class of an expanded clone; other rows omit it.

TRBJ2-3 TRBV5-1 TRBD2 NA TGCGCCAGCAGCTTGCTAGCGGGGGCCCAAGATACGCAGTATTTT CASSLLAGAQDTQYF
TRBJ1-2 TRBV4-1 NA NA TGCGCCAGCAGCCAAGAGACCGGTGACTACACCTTC CASSQETGDYTF
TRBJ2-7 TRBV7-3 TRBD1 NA TGTGCCAGCAGACCGACAGGGGGCTCCTACAATGAGCAGTACTTC CASRPTGGSYNEQYF
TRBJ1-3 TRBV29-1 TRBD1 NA TGCAGCGTCGCCCGGACAGGTCCTGGAAACACCATATATTTT CSVARTGPGNTIYF
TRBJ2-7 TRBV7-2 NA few TGTGCCAGCAGCTTCACGGGATTCTACGAGCAGTACTTC CASSFTGFYEQYF
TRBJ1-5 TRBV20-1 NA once TGCAGTGCTAGGGATTGGATGGGCAATCAGCCCCAGCATTTT CSARDWMGNQPQHF
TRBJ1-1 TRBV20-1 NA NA TGCAGTGCTAGAGGTGACATGGGAGCTTTCTTT CSARGDMGAFF
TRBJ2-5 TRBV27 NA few TGTGCCAGCAGATCCTGGGGGTACCAAGAGACCCAGTACTTC CASRSWGYQETQYF
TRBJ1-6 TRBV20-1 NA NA TGCAGTGCTAGGGGGGGGCCCTATAATTCACCCCTCCACTTT CSARGGPYNSPLHF
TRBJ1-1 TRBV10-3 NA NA TGTGCCACCCTGACAGGCGGTACTGAAGCTTTCTTT CATLTGGTEAFF
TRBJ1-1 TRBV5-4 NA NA TGTGCCAGCACCCAGCCGGGGGAGAACACTGAAGCTTTCTTT CASTQPGENTEAFF
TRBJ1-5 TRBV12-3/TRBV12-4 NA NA TGTACCAGCAGTTTTGATGAGAACCCCGGGCAGCCCCAGCATTTT CTSSFDENPGQPQHF
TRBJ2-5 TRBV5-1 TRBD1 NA TGCGCCAGCAGCCCGGGACAGAGACAAGAGACCCAGTACTTC CASSPGQRQETQYF
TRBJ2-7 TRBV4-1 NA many TGCGCCAGCAGCCTAAGACAGGAGGTCTACGAGCAGTACTTC CASSLRQEVYEQYF
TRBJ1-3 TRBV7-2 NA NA TGTGCCAGCAGCTTAGGTCGGGGGAGGCCTGGAAACACCATATATTTT CASSLGRGRPGNTIYF
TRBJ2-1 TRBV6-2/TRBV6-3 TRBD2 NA TGTGCCAGCAGGACCAGCAGCGGGGGGCCTGAATACAATGAGCAGTTCTTC CASRTSSGGPEYNEQFF
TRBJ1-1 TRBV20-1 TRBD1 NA TGCAGTGCTAAGCAGGGGGCGATTGCTGAAGCTTTCTTT CSAKQGAIAEAFF
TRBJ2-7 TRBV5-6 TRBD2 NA TGTGCCAGCAGCACGACTAGCGGGAGGGACTACGAGCAGTACTTC CASSTTSGRDYEQYF
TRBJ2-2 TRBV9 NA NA TGTGCCAGCAGCGTATTCGGGGGGCGGAACACCGGGGAGCTGTTTTTT CASSVFGGRNTGELFF
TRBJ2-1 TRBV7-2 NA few TGTGCCAGCAGCTTAGCAACAGGGCCAAATGAGCAGTTCTTC CASSLATGPNEQFF
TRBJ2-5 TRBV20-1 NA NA TGCAGTGCTGGACAGGGAGGGGAAGAGACCCAGTACTTC CSAGQGGEETQYF
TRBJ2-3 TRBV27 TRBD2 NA TGTGCCAGCAGTTTCCGGCGGGGGGGCTCAGATACGCAGTATTTT CASSFRRGGSDTQYF
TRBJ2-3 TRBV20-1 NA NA TGCAGTGCTAGAGATGACGGAGGCCTAAGAAAGCAGTATTTT CSARDDGGLRKQYF
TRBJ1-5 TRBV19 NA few TGTGCCAGTAACACAAGGACAGTTGGAAATCAGCCCCAGCATTTT CASNTRTVGNQPQHF
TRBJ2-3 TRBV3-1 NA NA TGTGCCAGCAGCCAACGGACTACAAACTCCCCAGGTACGCAGTATTTT CASSQRTTNSPGTQYF
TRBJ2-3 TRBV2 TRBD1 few TGTGCCACTCAAGGACAGGTCGTAGATACGCAGTATTTT CATQGQVVDTQYF
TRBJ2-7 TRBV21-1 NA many TGTGCCAGCAGCCGGATTAGGACAGCCTACGAGCAGTACTTC CASSRIRTAYEQYF
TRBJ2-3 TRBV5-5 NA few TGTGCCAGCAGCGGCGGGACGGCTGCAGGAGATACGCAGTATTTT CASSGGTAAGDTQYF
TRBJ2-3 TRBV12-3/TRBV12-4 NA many TGTGCCAGCAGCCCCGTTGGTAGCACAGATACGCAGTATTTT CASSPVGSTDTQYF
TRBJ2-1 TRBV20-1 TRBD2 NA TGCAGTGCTAGAGTAGCGGGGAGCTCCTACAATGAGCAGTTCTTC CSARVAGSSYNEQFF
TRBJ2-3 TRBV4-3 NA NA TGCGCCAGCAGCCATGGGCTAGATAAGGATACGCAGTATTTT CASSHGLDKDTQYF
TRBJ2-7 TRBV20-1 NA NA TGCAGTGCTAGAGATGCCCAGTACGAGCAGTACTTC CSARDAQYEQYF
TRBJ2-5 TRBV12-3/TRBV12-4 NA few TGTGCCAGCAGCCCCCGGAATGAGCAGTACTTC CASSPRNEQYF
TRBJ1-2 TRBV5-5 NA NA TGTGCCAGCAGCTTGGTGTCCGCTCGGTTCTATGGCTACACCTTC CASSLVSARFYGYTF
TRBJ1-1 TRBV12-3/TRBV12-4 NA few TGTGCCAGCAGTTTATTACGTTGGGGGGCAGGGGCTTTCTTT CASSLLRWGAGAFF
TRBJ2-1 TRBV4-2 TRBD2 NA TGTGCCAGCAGCCAAGATGGAAAGCGGGGGGGCTCTGAGCAGTTCTTC CASSQDGKRGGSEQFF
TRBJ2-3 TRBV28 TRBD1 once TGTGCCAGCAGTTCGACTCGGGACAGCAGCACAGATACGCAGTATTTT CASSSTRDSSTDTQYF
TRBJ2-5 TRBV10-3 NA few TGTGCCATCAGTTCCGGTGAGACCCAGTACTTC CAISSGETQYF
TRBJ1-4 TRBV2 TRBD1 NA TGTGCCAGCAGTCCACCGGACAGGGGTAATGAAAAACTGTTTTTT CASSPPDRGNEKLFF
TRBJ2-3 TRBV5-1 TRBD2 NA TGCGCCAGCAGCGGCTTTGGACTAGCGGGACCAGATACGCAGTATTTT CASSGFGLAGPDTQYF
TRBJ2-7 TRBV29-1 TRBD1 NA TGCAGCGTTGAAGACGGAAGGACAGGGTCCTGCGAGCAGTACTTC CSVEDGRTGSCEQYF
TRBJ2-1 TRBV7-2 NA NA TGTGCCAGCAGCTGGGTCCGAGACAATGAGCAGTTCTTC CASSWVRDNEQFF
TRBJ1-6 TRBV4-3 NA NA TGCGCCAGCAGCCAAGAGACCGTATCAAATTCACCCCTCCACTTT CASSQETVSNSPLHF
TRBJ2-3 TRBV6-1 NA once TGTGCCAGCCTGAGGAGAGCCACAGATACGCAGTATTTT CASLRRATDTQYF
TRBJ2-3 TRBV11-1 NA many TGTGCCAGCAGCTTCGTCCAGAGAGAGCAGTATTTT CASSFVQREQYF
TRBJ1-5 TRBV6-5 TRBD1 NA TGTGCCAGCAGCCACCGGACAGGGTGGGAAAATCAGCCCCAGCATTTT CASSHRTGWENQPQHF
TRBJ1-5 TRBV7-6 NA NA TGTGCCAGCAGCTTAGAAGCTTCCACTCAGCCCCAGCATTTT CASSLEASTQPQHF
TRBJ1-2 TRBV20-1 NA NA TGCAGTGCTGAACCTCAAGAATGCTATGGCTACACCTTC CSAEPQECYGYTF
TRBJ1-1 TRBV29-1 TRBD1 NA TGCAGCACGGCAGCTTGGGACAGAGAGAACACTGAAGCTTTCTTT CSTAAWDRENTEAFF
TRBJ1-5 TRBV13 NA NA TGTGCCAGCAACAAAGGGAGAGGTCAGCCCCAGCATTTT CASNKGRGQPQHF
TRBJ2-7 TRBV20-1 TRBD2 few TGCAGTGCCCAGCGGACTAGCGGGGCCAATGAGCAGTACTTC CSAQRTSGANEQYF
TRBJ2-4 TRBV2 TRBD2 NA TGTGCCAGCAATGCGGGAGACAAAAACATTCAGTACTTC CASNAGDKNIQYF
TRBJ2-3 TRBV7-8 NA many TGTGCCAGCAGCTTGATCCAGGGAGCAGATACGCAGTATTTT CASSLIQGADTQYF
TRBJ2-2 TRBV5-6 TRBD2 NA TGTGCCAGCAGCTCGTCACTAGCGGGGGGGATTCGTATTGGCGGGGAGCTGTTTTTT CASSSSLAGGIRIGGELFF
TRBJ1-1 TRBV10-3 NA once TGTGCCATCAGACTCTCGGGCCTGGGCACTGAAGCTTTCTTT CAIRLSGLGTEAFF
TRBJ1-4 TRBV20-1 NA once TGCAGTGCCAAACCCCCGGGACGGCTTAATGAAAGACTGTTTTTT CSAKPPGRLNERLFF